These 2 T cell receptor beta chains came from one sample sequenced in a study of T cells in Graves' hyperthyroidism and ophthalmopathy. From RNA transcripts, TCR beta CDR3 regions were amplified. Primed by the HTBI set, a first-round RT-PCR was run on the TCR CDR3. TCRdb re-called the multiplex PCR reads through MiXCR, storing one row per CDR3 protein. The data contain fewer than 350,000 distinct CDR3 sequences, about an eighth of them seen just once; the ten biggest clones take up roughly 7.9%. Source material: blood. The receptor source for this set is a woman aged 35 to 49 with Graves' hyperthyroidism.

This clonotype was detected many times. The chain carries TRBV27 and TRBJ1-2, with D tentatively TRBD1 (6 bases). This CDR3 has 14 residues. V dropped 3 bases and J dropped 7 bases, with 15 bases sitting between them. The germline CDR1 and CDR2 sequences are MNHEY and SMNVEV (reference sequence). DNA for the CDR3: TGTGCCAGCAGTTTTTCGGGGGCAGGGGTTGGCTACACCTTC. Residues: CASSFSGAGVGYTF.

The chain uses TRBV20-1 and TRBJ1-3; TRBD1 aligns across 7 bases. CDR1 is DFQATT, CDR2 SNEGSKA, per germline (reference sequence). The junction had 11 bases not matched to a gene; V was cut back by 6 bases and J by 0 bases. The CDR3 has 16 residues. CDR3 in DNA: TGCAGTGCCCAGAAAGGGGGCAGGACCTCTGGAAACACCATATATTTT. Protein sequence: CSAQKGGRTSGNTIYF.